This entry lists 6 T cell receptor beta chains sequenced from one sample in a study of shared clonotypes between healthy human individuals (dated by TCRdb to about 2020). CD8 naive samples were obtained by positive selection for CCR7 among CD45RO-negative cells, yielding a CD45RA+CCR7+ population from which TemRA cells were excluded. Preparation of the library involved the immunoSEQ multiplex PCR assay. TCRdb stores this immuneACCESS table with in-frame sequences only. Part of the clones is absent; in the studies checked, under half of the shortfall reflects unresolved V genes, and no reason is known for the rest. Recorded for this sample are 660,000 or so clones; 96% of them occurred a single time. 0.11% of the sample is taken by the ten largest. Sequencing used naive CD8+ T cells sorted from blood. Reading the label with the study, this specimen's cell subset or site is: CD45RA+CCR7+. All receptors derive from a woman aged 25 to 45 in good health.

The chain combines TRBV28 with TRBJ1-2, with 8 bases matching TRBD1. CDR1 is MDHEN, CDR2 SYDVKM, per germline. Germline trimming cut 3 bases from V and 8 bases from J; bases unmatched to any gene: 8. The CDR3 runs 14 residues. The CDR3 DNA is TGTGCCAGCAGTTTGCAGGGGGCATCGGAAGGCTACACCTTC. This gives the protein CASSLQGASEGYTF.

About this clone itself: At the DNA level, this CDR3 is encoded by other sequences in the same sample as well. The chain couples TRBV7-9 to TRBJ2-5; D is possibly TRBD1 or TRBD2 (5 bases each). The CDR3 spans 14 residues. Looked up from germline, CDR1 is SEHNR and CDR2 is FQNEAQ (reference sequence). The germline V and J ends were trimmed by 0 bases and 3 bases, with 8 bases remaining between them. For the CDR3, the DNA is TGTGCCAGCAGCTTAGCTGGGGGTGAAGAGACCCAGTACTTC. This gives the protein CASSLAGGEETQYF.

This chain links TRBV4-2 with TRBJ2-4; either TRBD1 or TRBD2 may supply D (5 bases each). Germline V gives CDR1 LGHNA, CDR2 YNFKEQ. V lost 3 bases, J lost 9 bases, and 15 bases lay in between. The CDR3 contains 14 residues. CDR3 protein: CASSQGTGPSIQYF. The CDR3 DNA is TGTGCCAGCAGCCAGGGGACGGGACCTAGCATTCAGTACTTC.

This chain links TRBV27 with TRBJ1-1; no firm D call. V was cut by 3 bases and J by 2 bases, with 7 bases left in between. CDR1 is MNHEY, CDR2 SMNVEV, per germline (reference sequence). CDR3 length equals 13 residues. CDR3 in amino acids: CASSFGFNTEAFF. Here the CDR3 DNA reads TGTGCCAGCAGTTTCGGCTTTAACACTGAAGCTTTCTTT.

The rearrangement uses TRBV6-1 and TRBJ2-1; TRBD1 matches 8 bases. The CDR3 runs 13 residues. CDR1 and CDR2 from the germline V gene are MNHNS and SASEGT. Trimming at V came to 6 bases and at J to 5 bases, leaving 3 bases not matched to a gene. The CDR3 is CASRGTGNNEQFF. In DNA form, the CDR3 reads TGTGCCAGCAGGGGGACAGGCAACAATGAGCAGTTCTTC.

J is TRBJ2-7 and V is TRBV5-6; TRBD2 matches 11 bases. This CDR3 is 19 amino acids long. Germline V gene sequence: CDR1 SGHDT, CDR2 YYEEEE. With V trimmed by 4 bases and J by 2 bases, 17 bases remained unmatched. The CDR3 loop reads CASSTSGRHGWGLPYEQYF. The DNA of the CDR3 is TGTGCCAGCAGCACTAGCGGGAGACATGGTTGGGGACTTCCCTACGAGCAGTACTTC.